The rows below give T cell receptor beta chains drawn from one sample of a study of blood T cell repertoires in COVID-19. TCRdb's copy holds only in-frame clones and misses some; the assay was immunoSEQ multiplex PCR. Found here are 130,000 or so clones, around four fifths of them singletons; the top ten hold around 25%. The material sequenced was peripheral blood. Receptors originate from a human donor in a cohort sampled during active COVID-19. Both conserved end residues are part of each CDR3. D genes are given only for firm matches. The size field is filled for only some rows; it gives once, few, many or a size class.

few	-	TRBJ2-2	TRBV6-2/TRBV6-3	TGTGCCAGCAGTTCAGTCTTCCGGGATAACACCGGGGAGCTGTTTTTT	CASSSVFRDNTGELFF
-	TRBD2	TRBJ2-2	TRBV9	TGTGCCAGCAGCTCACTAGCGGGGGGCATCGGGGAGCTGTTTTTT	CASSSLAGGIGELFF
-	TRBD1	TRBJ1-3	TRBV7-2	TGTGCCAGCAGCACCGGGACAGGGGGAAACACCATATATTTT	CASSTGTGGNTIYF
-	-	TRBJ2-1	TRBV5-4	TGTGCCAGCAGCTTGGGGGGGACTGGTCATAGGAATGAGCAGTTCTTC	CASSLGGTGHRNEQFF
-	-	TRBJ1-5	TRBV27	TGTGCCAGCAGTCAACAGGTTAGCAATCAGCCCCAGCATTTT	CASSQQVSNQPQHF
-	-	TRBJ1-5	TRBV20-1	TGCAGTGCTAGTCGCGGGGGGCCGAGCAATCAGCCCCAGCATTTT	CSASRGGPSNQPQHF
-	-	TRBJ2-1	TRBV2	TGTGCCAGCAGTGATGGGGCGGGAGAAGGGGGTAATGAGCAGTTCTTC	CASSDGAGEGGNEQFF
-	-	TRBJ1-2	TRBV4-2	TGTGCCAGCAGCCCACCTTTCCGGGGAAACTATGGCTACACCTTC	CASSPPFRGNYGYTF
-	-	TRBJ2-5	TRBV5-4	TGTGCCAGCAGCTTGGTTCCGGCGAGGGAGACCCAGTACTTC	CASSLVPARETQYF
-	-	TRBJ1-1	TRBV5-4	TGTGCCAGCAGCTTGGCGGCCGGGGGGGCGGTAACTGAAGCTTTCTTT	CASSLAAGGAVTEAFF
once	TRBD2	TRBJ2-1	TRBV7-2	TGTGCCAGCACCTTTAGCGGGGGGGCAGGAGATGAGCAGTTCTTC	CASTFSGGAGDEQFF
-	TRBD1	TRBJ1-2	TRBV3-1/TRBV3-2	TGTGCCAGCAGCCAAAACTGGGACAGGGGTGGTGGCTACACCTTC	CASSQNWDRGGGYTF